A selection of T cell receptor beta chains follows, all from one sample in a study of OX40 agonist ivuxolimab in advanced cancers. Here immunoSEQ multiplex PCR was the method, and the copy in TCRdb shows in-frame clones only, minus some. The sample records tens of thousands of clones, 75% to 90% being singletons. This sample comprised CD4+ or CD8+ T cells sorted from blood, obtained in a trial of the OX40 agonist ivuxolimab. Receptor source: an adult with an advanced solid tumor such as melanoma, head and neck, liver or kidney cancer. Each CDR3 is given without its conserved first and last residue. D genes are given only for firm matches. Only some rows state a clone size, as once, few, many or a class for expanded clones.

TRBJ2-7 | NA | 14 | TRBV7-6 | NA | ASSIHRDVGTYEQY
TRBJ1-1 | NA | 11 | TRBV27 | NA | ASSTPGGGEAF
TRBJ2-1 | NA | 11 | TRBV28 | NA | ATLQYSYNEQF
TRBJ2-7 | TRBD2 | 13 | TRBV19 | NA | ASNTGGGSPYEQY
NA | TRBD2 | 13 | TRBV5-6 | NA | ASSLVLAGAYEQY
TRBJ1-1 | NA | 11 | TRBV2 | NA | ASRADMNTEAF
TRBJ1-2 | TRBD1 | 16 | TRBV7-9 | once | ASSLVGLRGQRNYGYT
TRBJ2-7 | NA | 13 | TRBV18 | NA | ASSLQPDSSYEQY
TRBJ2-7 | NA | 12 | TRBV5-4 | NA | ASSLAKIGGEQY
TRBJ2-3 | NA | 10 | TRBV7-9 | NA | ASSFWPDTQY
TRBJ1-5 | NA | 11 | TRBV7-9 | NA | ASSLSGNQPQH
TRBJ2-1 | NA | 13 | TRBV6-1 | NA | ASSRLGGSYNEQF
NA | NA | 12 | TRBV18 | NA | ASSPPRGSNEQY
TRBJ1-3 | NA | 14 | TRBV30 | NA | AWSTGSMASGNTIY
TRBJ1-5 | NA | 12 | TRBV5-1 | few | ASSLDGADQPQH
TRBJ2-5 | TRBD1 | 16 | TRBV19 | NA | ASSIDRLTGGEQETQY
TRBJ1-5 | NA | 16 | TRBV28 | NA | ASTLFGITGRGNQPQH
TRBJ1-1 | NA | 12 | TRBV14 | NA | ASSQERAYTEAF
TRBJ1-3 | NA | 11 | TRBV5-8 | NA | ASSGGSRNTIY
TRBJ2-3 | NA | 13 | TRBV6-5 | NA | ASKEGAGGTDTQY
TRBJ1-4 | NA | 12 | TRBV2 | NA | ASRDSLGDEKLF
NA | NA | 11 | TRBV6-1 | NA | ASSEDRWYEQY
TRBJ2-6 | TRBD2 | 18 | TRBV2 | NA | ASALAGGPQRNSGANVLT
TRBJ2-1 | TRBD2 | 14 | TRBV11-2 | NA | ASSFRTSGSYNEQF
TRBJ1-1 | TRBD1 | 14 | TRBV28 | NA | ASSLGTGGGNTEAF
TRBJ2-1 | TRBD1 | 12 | TRBV5-1 | NA | ASSFDRVGNEQF
TRBJ2-1 | TRBD2 | 13 | TRBV6-5 | NA | ASSPSGRGYNEQF
TRBJ1-1 | NA | 11 | TRBV4-1 | NA | ASSRATEFEAF
TRBJ2-7 | TRBD1 | 12 | TRBV6-1 | few | ASSEKRQGYEQY
TRBJ2-3 | NA | 12 | TRBV6-5 | NA | ASSYSRGTDTQY
TRBJ2-1 | TRBD2 | 16 | TRBV27 | NA | ASSPISRREGSYNEQF
TRBJ1-4 | NA | 11 | TRBV2 | NA | ASSDGDGEKLF
TRBJ1-4 | NA | 11 | TRBV11-2 | NA | ASTYSEGGKLF
TRBJ2-5 | NA | 12 | TRBV28 | NA | ASSFLTDQETQY
TRBJ2-1 | NA | 10 | TRBV4-1 | NA | ASSASREWQF
TRBJ1-1 | NA | 12 | TRBV5-1 | NA | ASSLFSQNTEAF
TRBJ2-7 | NA | 11 | TRBV6-5 | NA | ASIHPNSYEQY
TRBJ2-7 | TRBD2 | 13 | TRBV29-1 | NA | SVEEKREASYEQY
TRBJ2-3 | TRBD2 | 13 | TRBV7-2 | NA | ASSLGGRATDTQY
TRBJ2-1 | TRBD1 | 10 | TRBV7-2 | NA | ASSSTGYEQF
TRBJ2-3 | NA | 9 | TRBV2 | once | ASGGTDTQY
TRBJ2-3 | NA | 13 | TRBV10-1 | NA | ASSTGHHFTDTQY
TRBJ1-3 | NA | 15 | TRBV11-2 | NA | ASSSNRGRRAGNTIY
TRBJ2-5 | NA | 13 | TRBV28 | NA | ASSLWRGGGETQY
TRBJ2-7 | NA | 13 | TRBV5-6 | NA | ASSLWAPAMEEQY
TRBJ1-1 | NA | 11 | TRBV6-5 | NA | ASSYLGNTEAF